Listed here are 17 T cell receptor beta chains from one sample, sequenced in a study of T cell changes during pregnancy in multiple sclerosis. Produced via immunoSEQ multiplex PCR; TCRdb's table is partial and in-frame only. The data show tens of thousands of clones, about nine tenths seen once. The sequences come from peripheral blood, collected in the first trimester of pregnancy. All receptors come from a female donor in good health, enrolled as a control in a pregnancy study.

V is TRBV7-8 and J is TRBJ2-1, with a tentative D call TRBD2 (6 bases). V was trimmed by 0 bases and J by 5 bases, leaving 14 bases between them. Germline loops: CDR1 SGHVS, CDR2 FQNEAQ. CDR3 length: 16 amino acids. CDR3 residues: CASSLATSGYHNEQFF. As DNA, the CDR3 is TGTGCCAGCAGCTTAGCGACGAGCGGGTATCACAATGAGCAGTTCTTC.

This chain links TRBV27 with TRBJ1-1, with D unresolved. Germline CDR1 MNHEY, CDR2 SMNVEV (reference sequence). V lost 6 bases to trimming and J lost 1 base, with 12 bases between them. This CDR3 has 14 residues. The CDR3 DNA reads as TGTGCCAGCAGGGAGGCAGGTGGGAACACTGAAGCTTTCTTT. As protein: CASREAGGNTEAFF.

The V gene is TRBV19, the J gene TRBJ2-6, with TRBD2 as a possible D gene (7 bases). Trimming removed 5 bases at V and 0 bases at J, with 14 bases between. The CDR3 runs 17 residues. Germline-derived CDR1 and CDR2 are LNHDA and SQIVND (reference sequence). The CDR3: CASSGGGLSSGANVLTF. Here the CDR3 DNA reads TGTGCCAGTAGTGGCGGGGGCCTTAGCTCTGGGGCCAACGTCCTGACTTTC.

The gene calls are TRBV7-9 and TRBJ2-1, with 7 bases matching TRBD2. Germline V lookup: CDR1 SEHNR, CDR2 FQNEAQ (reference sequence). This CDR3 is 16 amino acids long. J was trimmed by 3 bases and V by 1 base; bases with no gene match: 6. This CDR3 is CASSLEGREGYNEQFF. CDR3 in DNA: TGTGCCAGCAGCTTAGAGGGCAGGGAGGGCTACAATGAGCAGTTCTTC.

This clone was picked up a small number of times. The genes are TRBV4-2 and TRBJ1-5, with TRBD1 as a possible D gene (6 bases). The germline CDR1 and CDR2 sequences are LGHNA and YNFKEQ. Trimming left V 0 bases short and J 7 bases short, with 16 bases between. The CDR3 extends over 16 amino acids. The CDR3 spells CASSQDDRTARQPQHF. CDR3 nucleotides: TGTGCCAGCAGCCAAGATGATCGGACAGCCCGGCAGCCCCAGCATTTT.

This chain links TRBV6-5 with TRBJ1-5, with a tentative D call TRBD1 (6 bases). The CDR3 totals 15 residues. V was trimmed by 4 bases and J by 4 bases, leaving 14 bases between them. The V gene's germline CDR1 is MNHEY and CDR2 SVGAGI. This CDR3 reads CASSSYTGQNQPQHF. CDR3 coding DNA: TGTGCCAGCAGTTCCTACACTGGACAGAATCAGCCCCAGCATTTT.

The genes are TRBV6-1 and TRBJ1-5, with no clear D. Trimming stripped 3 bases from V and 2 bases from J, with 8 bases between. The CDR3 runs 14 residues. CDR1 MNHNS and CDR2 SASEGT come from the germline V gene. The CDR3 DNA follows: TGTGCCAGCAGTGAGAGGTTAGGCAATCAGCCCCAGCATTTT. The encoded protein is CASSERLGNQPQHF.

The chain links TRBV7-2 to TRBJ2-3, with D uncertain. Germline V gives CDR1 SGHTA, CDR2 FQGNSA. V was clipped by 3 bases and J by 5 bases, with 9 bases between them. This CDR3 has 13 amino acids. The CDR3 DNA reads as TGTGCCAGCAGCTTGGGCTCCCTAGATACGCAGTATTTT. The encoded protein is CASSLGSLDTQYF.

The chain carries TRBV18 and TRBJ1-4; 7 bases map to TRBD1. CDR3 length: 17 amino acids. In germline, CDR1 is KGHSH, CDR2 LQKENI. V dropped 0 bases and J dropped 7; count of bases not matched to a gene: 11. The CDR3 reads CASSPPEGTGVGEKLFF. The CDR3 bases are TGTGCCAGCTCACCACCGGAGGGAACAGGGGTTGGTGAAAAACTGTTTTTT.

The chain combines TRBV18 with TRBJ2-6; D perhaps matches TRBD1 (7 bases). This CDR3 is built from 18 residues. The ends were cut back, 3 bases at V and 1 base at J, with 16 bases in the middle. From germline, CDR1 is KGHSH and CDR2 LQKENI. The CDR3 nucleotides read TGTGCCAGCTCACCCTTGTCAGGGGGGATTTCTGGGGCCAACGTCCTGACTTTC. Its protein product is CASSPLSGGISGANVLTF.

The chain uses TRBV30 and TRBJ1-3; D remains unclear. Germline values: CDR1 GTSNPN, CDR2 SVGIG (reference sequence). V gave up 2 bases and J gave up 4 bases, with 3 bases separating them. The CDR3 has 11 residues. As DNA, the CDR3 is TGTGCCTGGAGTCGGGGAAACACCATATATTTT. It yields the protein CAWSRGNTIYF.

This chain connects TRBV15 to TRBJ2-1; TRBD2 matches 8 bases. This CDR3 has 16 amino acids. Trimming at V came to 1 base and at J to 5 bases, leaving 7 bases not matched to a gene. Germline CDR1 LNHNV, CDR2 YYDKDF (reference sequence). For the CDR3, the DNA is TGTGCCACCAGCAGAGGTAGGAGACTAGCGAACAATGAGCAGTTCTTC. Its protein is CATSRGRRLANNEQFF.

V gene TRBV11-2 combines with J gene TRBJ1-2, with unresolved D. The V end lost 2 bases, the J end lost 0 bases, and 16 bases lay between the germline ends. Looked up from germline, CDR1 is SGHAT and CDR2 is FQNNGV. This CDR3 comprises 17 residues. In DNA, the CDR3 is TGTGCCAGCAGCTTAAATTACAAGGCAGGATCTAACTATGGCTACACCTTC. This sequence encodes CASSLNYKAGSNYGYTF.

This chain uses TRBV6-1 with TRBJ2-1; 8 positions agree with TRBD2. The germline V gene has CDR1 MNHNS and CDR2 SASEGT. The trim removed 5 bases at V and 5 bases at J, leaving 2 bases unmatched. The CDR3 contains 13 residues. The DNA of the CDR3 is TGTGCCAGCAGTAGCGGGGGCCACAATGAGCAGTTCTTC. Protein: CASSSGGHNEQFF.

The J gene is TRBJ2-7, the V gene TRBV5-4; TRBD2 matches 10 bases. With 6 bases clipped from V and 5 bases from J, the junction kept 14 bases outside the gene matches. Germline CDR1 and CDR2: SGHNT and YYREEE (reference sequence). CDR3 length: 16 amino acids. CDR3 in amino acids: CASTSGGASPRHEQYF. Written as DNA, the CDR3 is TGTGCCAGCACGAGCGGGGGGGCCAGTCCGCGTCACGAGCAGTACTTC.

This chain uses TRBV30 with TRBJ2-7; D remains unclear. The germline CDR1 and CDR2 sequences are GTSNPN and SVGIG (reference sequence). Trimming left V 2 bases short and J 0 bases short, with 14 bases between. The CDR3 is 15 amino acids. The CDR3 sequence is CAWSPPVLSSYEQYF. CDR3 bases: TGTGCCTGGAGTCCCCCCGTGCTCAGCTCCTACGAGCAGTACTTC.

The chain has TRBV7-2 and TRBJ2-4; 8 nucleotides agree with TRBD2. After removal of 0 bases from V and 0 bases from J, the junction contained 7 bases not matched to a gene. Germline V CDR1 and CDR2: SGHTA, FQGNSA. The CDR3 has 18 residues. CDR3 protein: CASSLAGPGGGAKNIQYF. Here the CDR3 DNA reads TGTGCCAGCAGCTTAGCGGGTCCGGGAGGGGGAGCCAAAAACATTCAGTACTTC. The whole variable domain, filled in from reference TRBV7-2 and TRBJ2-4, reads GAGVSQSPSNKVTEKGKDVELRCDPISGHTALYWYRQSLGQGLEFLIYFQGNSAPDKSGLPSDRFSAERTGGSVSTLTIQRTQQEDSAVYLCASSLAGPGGGAKNIQYFGAGTRLSVL.